The TCR beta chain under discussion was sequenced for a study of a mutant IDH1 vaccine in newly diagnosed glioma. Whole-study context: Antecedent treatment encompassed radiotherapy, temozolomide, or their combination; the majority received both. Notes on the study in general: The vaccine induced immune responses, and these occurred in roughly 95% of patients.

CDR1 and CDR2 from the germline V gene are SGHTS and YDEGEE. The CDR3 is 16 residues long. V lost 4 bases to trimming and J lost 3 bases; unmatched junction nucleotides: 5. Time point in this sample: week 5, during vaccination. Doses of 300 ug of mutant IDH1 20-mer peptide were given with topical imiquimod. Donor tumors were new WHO grade 3 or 4 IDH1-mutant, ATRX-lost astrocytomas. As to this clone: Its target is not known.

Sequencing was performed with immunoSEQ multiplex PCR; in TCRdb, only in-frame clones are kept and a portion is missing. The sample holds roughly 28,000 clones; roughly 90% are singletons and the top ten take over 15%. This chain joins TRBV5-8 and TRBJ2-2; TRBD2 matches at 11 bases. The source of this sequence is a young man with glioma. Material: PBMCs, obtained from a glioma patient whose treatment included an IDH1 peptide vaccine. The CDR3 DNA sequence: TGTGCCAGCAGCGTTAGCGGGAGGGCGCACACCGGGGAGCTGTTTTTT. It translates to CASSVSGRAHTGELFF. Full variable domain (outside the CDR3, taken from reference TRBV5-8 and TRBJ2-2): EAGVTQSPTHLIKTRGQQATLRCSPISGHTSVYWYQQALGLGLQFLLWYDEGEERNRGNFPPRFSGRQFPNYSSELNVNALELEDSALYLCASSVSGRAHTGELFFGEGSRLTVL.